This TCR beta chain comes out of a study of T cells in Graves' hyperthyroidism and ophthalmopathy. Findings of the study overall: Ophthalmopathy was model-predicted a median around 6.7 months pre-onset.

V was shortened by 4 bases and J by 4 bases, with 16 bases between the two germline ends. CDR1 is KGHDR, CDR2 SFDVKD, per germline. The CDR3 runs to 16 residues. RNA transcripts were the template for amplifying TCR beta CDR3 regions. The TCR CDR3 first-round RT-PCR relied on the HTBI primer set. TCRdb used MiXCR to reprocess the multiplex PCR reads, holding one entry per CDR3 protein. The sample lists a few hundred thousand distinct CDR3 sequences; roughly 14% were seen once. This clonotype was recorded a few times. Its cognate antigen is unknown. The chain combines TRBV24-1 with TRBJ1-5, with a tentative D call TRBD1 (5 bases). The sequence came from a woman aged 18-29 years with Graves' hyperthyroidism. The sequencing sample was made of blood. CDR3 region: CATSDSDGGGNQPQHF. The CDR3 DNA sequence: TGTGCCACCAGTGACTCGGATGGGGGGGGAAATCAGCCCCAGCATTTT.